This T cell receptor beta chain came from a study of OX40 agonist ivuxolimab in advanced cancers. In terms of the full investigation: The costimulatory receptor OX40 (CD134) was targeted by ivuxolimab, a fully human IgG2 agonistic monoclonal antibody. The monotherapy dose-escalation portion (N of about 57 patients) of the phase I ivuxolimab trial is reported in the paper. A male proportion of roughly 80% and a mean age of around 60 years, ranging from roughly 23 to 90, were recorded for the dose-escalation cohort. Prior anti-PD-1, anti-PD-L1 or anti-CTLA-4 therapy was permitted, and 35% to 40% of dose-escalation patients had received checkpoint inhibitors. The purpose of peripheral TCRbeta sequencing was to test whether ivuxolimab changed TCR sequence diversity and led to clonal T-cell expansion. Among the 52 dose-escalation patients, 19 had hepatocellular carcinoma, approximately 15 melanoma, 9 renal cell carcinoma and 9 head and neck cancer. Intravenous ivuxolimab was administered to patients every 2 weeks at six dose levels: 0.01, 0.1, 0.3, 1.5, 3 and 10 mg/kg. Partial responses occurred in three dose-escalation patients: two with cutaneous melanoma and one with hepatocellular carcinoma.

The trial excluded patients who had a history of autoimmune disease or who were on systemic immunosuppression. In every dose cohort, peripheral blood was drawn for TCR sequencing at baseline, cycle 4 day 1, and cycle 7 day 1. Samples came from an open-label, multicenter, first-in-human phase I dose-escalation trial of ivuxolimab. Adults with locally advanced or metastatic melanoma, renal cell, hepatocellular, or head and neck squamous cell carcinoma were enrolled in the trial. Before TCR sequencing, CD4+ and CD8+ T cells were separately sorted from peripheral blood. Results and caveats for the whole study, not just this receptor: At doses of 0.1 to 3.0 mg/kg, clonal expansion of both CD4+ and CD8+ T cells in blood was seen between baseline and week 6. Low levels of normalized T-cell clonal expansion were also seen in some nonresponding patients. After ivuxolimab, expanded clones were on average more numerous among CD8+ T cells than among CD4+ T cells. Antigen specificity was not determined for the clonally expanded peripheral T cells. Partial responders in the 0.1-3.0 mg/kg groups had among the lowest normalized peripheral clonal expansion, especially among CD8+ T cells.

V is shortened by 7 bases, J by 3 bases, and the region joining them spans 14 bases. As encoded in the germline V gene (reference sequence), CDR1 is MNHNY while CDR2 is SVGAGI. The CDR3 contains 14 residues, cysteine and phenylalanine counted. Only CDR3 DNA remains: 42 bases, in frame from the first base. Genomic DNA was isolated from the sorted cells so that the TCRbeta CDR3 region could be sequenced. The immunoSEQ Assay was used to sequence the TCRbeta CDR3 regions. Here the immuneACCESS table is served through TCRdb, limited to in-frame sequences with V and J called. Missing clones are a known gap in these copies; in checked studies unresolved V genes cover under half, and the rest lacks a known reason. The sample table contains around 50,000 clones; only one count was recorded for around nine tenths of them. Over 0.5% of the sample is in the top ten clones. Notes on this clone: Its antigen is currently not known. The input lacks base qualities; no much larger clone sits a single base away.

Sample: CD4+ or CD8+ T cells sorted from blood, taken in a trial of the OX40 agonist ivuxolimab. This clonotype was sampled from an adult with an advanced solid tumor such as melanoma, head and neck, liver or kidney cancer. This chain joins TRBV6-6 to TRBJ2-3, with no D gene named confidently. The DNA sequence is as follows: TGTGCCAGCATGTCGAGACGAACGACAGATACGCAGTATTTT. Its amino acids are CASMSRRTTDTQYF.